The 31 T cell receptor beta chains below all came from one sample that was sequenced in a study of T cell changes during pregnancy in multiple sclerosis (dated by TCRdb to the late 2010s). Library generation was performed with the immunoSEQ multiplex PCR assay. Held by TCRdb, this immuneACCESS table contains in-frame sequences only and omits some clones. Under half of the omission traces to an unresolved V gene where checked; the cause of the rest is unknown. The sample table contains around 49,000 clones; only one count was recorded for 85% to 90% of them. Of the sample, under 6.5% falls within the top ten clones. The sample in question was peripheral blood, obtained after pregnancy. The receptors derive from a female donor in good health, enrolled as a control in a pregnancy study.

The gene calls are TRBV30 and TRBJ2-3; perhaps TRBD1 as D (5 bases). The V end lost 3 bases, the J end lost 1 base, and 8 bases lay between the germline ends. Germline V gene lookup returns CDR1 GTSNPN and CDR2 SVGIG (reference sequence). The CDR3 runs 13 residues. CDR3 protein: CAWSRAGTDTQYF. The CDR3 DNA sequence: TGTGCCTGGAGCAGGGCTGGCACAGATACGCAGTATTTT.

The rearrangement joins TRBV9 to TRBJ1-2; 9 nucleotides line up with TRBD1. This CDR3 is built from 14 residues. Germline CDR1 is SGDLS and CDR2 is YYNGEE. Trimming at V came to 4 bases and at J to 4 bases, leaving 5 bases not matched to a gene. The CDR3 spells CASSSGQGPYGYTF. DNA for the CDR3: TGTGCCAGCAGCTCAGGACAGGGGCCCTATGGCTACACCTTC.

In DNA, the CDR3 is TGTGCCAGCAGCGCTACCACAGGGGCTCCCCAGTACTTC. Amino acid sequence: CASSATTGAPQYF. This chain links TRBV7-3 with TRBJ2-5, with 7 bases matching TRBD1. CDR1 SGHTA and CDR2 FQGTGA come from the germline V gene. V dropped 5 bases and J dropped 9; count of bases not matched to a gene: 9. The CDR3 covers 13 residues.

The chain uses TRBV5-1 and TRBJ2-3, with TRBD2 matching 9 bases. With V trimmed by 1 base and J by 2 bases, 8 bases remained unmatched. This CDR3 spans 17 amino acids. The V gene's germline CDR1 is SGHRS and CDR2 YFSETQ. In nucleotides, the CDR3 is TGCGCCAGCAGCTTGCTAGCGGGGTTTGGGAACACAGATACGCAGTATTTT. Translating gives CASSLLAGFGNTDTQYF.

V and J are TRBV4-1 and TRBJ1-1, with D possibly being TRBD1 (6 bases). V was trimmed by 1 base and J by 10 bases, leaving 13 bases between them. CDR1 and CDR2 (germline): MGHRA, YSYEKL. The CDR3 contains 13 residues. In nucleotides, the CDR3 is TGCGCCAGCAGCCAAGCCGTACAGGGTGGAGCTTTCTTT. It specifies CASSQAVQGGAFF.

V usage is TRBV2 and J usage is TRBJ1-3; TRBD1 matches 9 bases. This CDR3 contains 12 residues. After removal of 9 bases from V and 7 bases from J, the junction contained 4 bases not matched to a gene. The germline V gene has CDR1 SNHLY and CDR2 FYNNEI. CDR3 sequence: CARGQGGNTIYF. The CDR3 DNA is TGTGCCAGGGGACAGGGTGGGAACACCATATATTTT.

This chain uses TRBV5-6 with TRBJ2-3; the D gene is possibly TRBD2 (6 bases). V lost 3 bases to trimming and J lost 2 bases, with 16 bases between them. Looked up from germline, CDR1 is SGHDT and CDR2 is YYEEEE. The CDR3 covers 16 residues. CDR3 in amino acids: CASSSLLRGSTDTQYF. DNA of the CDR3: TGTGCCAGCAGCTCCCTCTTGCGGGGCTCCACAGATACGCAGTATTTT.

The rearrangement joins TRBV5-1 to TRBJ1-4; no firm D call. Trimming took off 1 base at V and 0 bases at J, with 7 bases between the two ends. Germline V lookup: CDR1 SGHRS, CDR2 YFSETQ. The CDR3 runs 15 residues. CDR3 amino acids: CASSLRGATNEKLFF. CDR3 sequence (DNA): TGCGCCAGCAGCTTGCGCGGGGCAACTAATGAAAAACTGTTTTTT.

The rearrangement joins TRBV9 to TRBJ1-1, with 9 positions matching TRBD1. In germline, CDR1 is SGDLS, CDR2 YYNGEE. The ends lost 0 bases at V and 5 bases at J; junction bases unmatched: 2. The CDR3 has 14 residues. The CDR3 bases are TGTGCCAGCAGCGTAGTGACAGGGGGTACTGAAGCTTTCTTT. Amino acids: CASSVVTGGTEAFF.

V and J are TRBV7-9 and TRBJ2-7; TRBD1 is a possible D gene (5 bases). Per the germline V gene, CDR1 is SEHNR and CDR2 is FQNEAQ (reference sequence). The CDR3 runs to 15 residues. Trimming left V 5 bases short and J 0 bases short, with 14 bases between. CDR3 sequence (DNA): TGTGCCAGCAGCAGTGGACACTCTCTCTCCTACGAGCAGTACTTC. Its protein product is CASSSGHSLSYEQYF.

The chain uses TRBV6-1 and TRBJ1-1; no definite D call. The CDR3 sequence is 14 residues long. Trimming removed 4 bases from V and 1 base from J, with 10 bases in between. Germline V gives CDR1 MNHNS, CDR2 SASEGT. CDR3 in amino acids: CASSVKGGNTEAFF. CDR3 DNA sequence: TGTGCCAGCAGTGTAAAGGGAGGGAACACTGAAGCTTTCTTT.

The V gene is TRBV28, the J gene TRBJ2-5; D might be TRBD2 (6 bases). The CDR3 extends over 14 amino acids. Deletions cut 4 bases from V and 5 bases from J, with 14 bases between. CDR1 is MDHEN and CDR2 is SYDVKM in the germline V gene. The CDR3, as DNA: TGTGCCAGCAGTTCGACTAGAGAGGGGGAGACCCAGTACTTC. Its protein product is CASSSTREGETQYF. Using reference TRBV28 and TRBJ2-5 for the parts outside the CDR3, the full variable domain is DVKVTQSSRYLVKRTGEKVFLECVQDMDHENMFWYRQDPGLGLRLIYFSYDVKMKEKGDIPEGYSVSREKKERFSLILESASTNQTSMYLCASSSTREGETQYFGPGTRLLVL.

CDR3 sequence reads: CATSRGGGSYEQYF. The CDR3 DNA reads as TGTGCCACCAGCAGAGGAGGGGGCAGTTACGAGCAGTACTTC. The V call is TRBV15, the J call TRBJ2-7; 7 bases align to TRBD1. Trimming cost V 1 base and J 4 bases; bases outside gene matches: 4. Germline values: CDR1 LNHNV, CDR2 YYDKDF (reference sequence). The CDR3 consists of 14 residues. Full variable domain (remainder filled in from reference TRBV15 and TRBJ2-7): DAMVIQNPRYQVTQFGKPVTLSCSQTLNHNVMYWYQQKSSQAPKLLFHYYDKDFNNEADTPDNFQSRRPNTSFCFLDIRSPGLGDTAMYLCATSRGGGSYEQYFGPGTRLTVT.

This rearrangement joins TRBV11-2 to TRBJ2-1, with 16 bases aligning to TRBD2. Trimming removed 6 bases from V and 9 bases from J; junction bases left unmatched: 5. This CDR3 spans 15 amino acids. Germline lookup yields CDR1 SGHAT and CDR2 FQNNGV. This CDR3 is CASRGLAGGGGEQFF. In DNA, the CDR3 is TGTGCCAGCAGGGGACTAGCGGGGGGGGGAGGTGAGCAGTTCTTC.

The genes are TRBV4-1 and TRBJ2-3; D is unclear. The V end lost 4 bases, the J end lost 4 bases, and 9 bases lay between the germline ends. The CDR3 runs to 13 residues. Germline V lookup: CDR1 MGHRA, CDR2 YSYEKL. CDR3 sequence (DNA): TGCGCCAGCAGCCCAAACCCGGCAGATACGCAGTATTTT. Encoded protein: CASSPNPADTQYF.

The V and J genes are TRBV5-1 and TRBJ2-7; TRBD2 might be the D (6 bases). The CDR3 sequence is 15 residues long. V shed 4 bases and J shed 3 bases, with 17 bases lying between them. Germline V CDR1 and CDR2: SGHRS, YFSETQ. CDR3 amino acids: CASSRGGFWVYEQYF. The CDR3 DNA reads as TGCGCCAGCAGCCGCGGAGGGTTCTGGGTCTACGAGCAGTACTTC.

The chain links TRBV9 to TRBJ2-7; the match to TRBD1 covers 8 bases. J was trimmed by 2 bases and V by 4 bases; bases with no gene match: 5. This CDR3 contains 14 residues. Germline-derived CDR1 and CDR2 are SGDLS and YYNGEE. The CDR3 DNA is TGTGCCAGCAGCCCCGGACAGGGTGCCTACGAGCAGTACTTC. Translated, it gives CASSPGQGAYEQYF.

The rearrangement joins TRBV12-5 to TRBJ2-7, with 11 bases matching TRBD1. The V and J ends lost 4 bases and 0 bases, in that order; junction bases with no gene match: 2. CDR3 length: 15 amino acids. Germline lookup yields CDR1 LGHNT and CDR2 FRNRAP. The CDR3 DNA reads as TGTGCTAGTGGTTCCGGACAGGGGGCCTCCTACGAGCAGTACTTC. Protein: CASGSGQGASYEQYF.

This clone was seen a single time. As DNA, the CDR3 is TGTGCCAGCAGCGTCCTACTAGCGGGAAATGGCGAGCAGTACTTC. Its translation is CASSVLLAGNGEQYF. The chain carries TRBV7-2 and TRBJ2-7; TRBD2 agrees at 10 bases. Looked up from germline, CDR1 is SGHTA and CDR2 is FQGNSA. The V segment lost 5 bases and the J segment 6 bases; nucleotides outside the gene matches: 10. The CDR3 contains 15 residues.

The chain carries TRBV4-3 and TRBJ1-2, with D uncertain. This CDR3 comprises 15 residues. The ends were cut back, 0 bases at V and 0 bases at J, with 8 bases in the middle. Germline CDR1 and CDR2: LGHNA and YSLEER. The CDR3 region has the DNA TGCGCCAGCAGCCAAGATGTTGCTACTAACTATGGCTACACCTTC. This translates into CASSQDVATNYGYTF.

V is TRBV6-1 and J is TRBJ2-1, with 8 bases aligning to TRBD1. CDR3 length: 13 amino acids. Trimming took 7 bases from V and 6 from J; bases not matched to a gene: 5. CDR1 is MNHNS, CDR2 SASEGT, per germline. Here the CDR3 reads CASTRTGFNEQFF. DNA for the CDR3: TGTGCCAGCACCCGGACAGGGTTCAATGAGCAGTTCTTC.

The CDR3 coding sequence is TGCGCCAGCAGCTTTTTTACCGGGACAGGGGGCAGAGATGAGCAGTTCTTC. This gives the protein CASSFFTGTGGRDEQFF. The chain couples TRBV5-1 to TRBJ2-1; 12 positions match TRBD1. The germline gives CDR1 SGHRS, CDR2 YFSETQ. CDR3 length: 17 amino acids. V was pared by 2 bases and J by 8 bases, with 11 bases of the junction left unmatched. Full variable domain (missing parts from reference TRBV5-1 and TRBJ2-1): KAGVTQTPRYLIKTRGQQVTLSCSPISGHRSVSWYQQTPGQGLQFLFEYFSETQRNKGNFPGRFSGRQFSNSRSEMNVSTLELGDSALYLCASSFFTGTGGRDEQFFGPGTRLTVL.

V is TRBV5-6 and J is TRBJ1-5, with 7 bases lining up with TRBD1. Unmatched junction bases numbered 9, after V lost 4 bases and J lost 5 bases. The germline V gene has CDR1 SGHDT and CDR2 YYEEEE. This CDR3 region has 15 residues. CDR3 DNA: TGTGCCAGCAGCCTGACAGGGAGAGGGGATCAGCCCCAGCATTTT. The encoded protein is CASSLTGRGDQPQHF.

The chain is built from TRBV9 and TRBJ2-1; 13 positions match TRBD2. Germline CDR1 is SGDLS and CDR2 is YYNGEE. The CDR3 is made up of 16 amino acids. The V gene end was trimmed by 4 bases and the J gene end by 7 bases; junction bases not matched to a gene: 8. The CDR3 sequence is CASSPQLAGGPNEQFF. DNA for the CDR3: TGTGCCAGCAGCCCCCAACTAGCGGGAGGGCCGAATGAGCAGTTCTTC. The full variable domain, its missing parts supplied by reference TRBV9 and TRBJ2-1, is DSGVTQTPKHLITATGQRVTLRCSPRSGDLSVYWYQQSLDQGLQFLIQYYNGEERAKGNILERFSAQQFPDLHSELNLSSLELGDSALYFCASSPQLAGGPNEQFFGPGTRLTVL.

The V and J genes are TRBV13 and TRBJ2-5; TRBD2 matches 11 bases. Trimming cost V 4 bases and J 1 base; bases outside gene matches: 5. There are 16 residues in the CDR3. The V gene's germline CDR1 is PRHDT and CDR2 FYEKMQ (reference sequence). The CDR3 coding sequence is TGTGCCAGCAGCTCCGGGACTAGCGGATTCCAAGAGACCCAGTACTTC. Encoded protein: CASSSGTSGFQETQYF.

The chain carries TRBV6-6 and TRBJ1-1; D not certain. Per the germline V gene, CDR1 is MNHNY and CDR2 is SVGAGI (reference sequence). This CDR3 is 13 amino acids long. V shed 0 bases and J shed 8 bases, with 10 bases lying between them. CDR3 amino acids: CASSYSMESEAFF. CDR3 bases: TGTGCCAGCAGTTACTCGATGGAGTCGGAAGCTTTCTTT.

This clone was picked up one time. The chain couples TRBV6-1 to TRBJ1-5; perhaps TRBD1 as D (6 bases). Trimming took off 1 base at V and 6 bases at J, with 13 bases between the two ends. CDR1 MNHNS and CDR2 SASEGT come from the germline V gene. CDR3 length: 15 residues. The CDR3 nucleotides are TGTGCCAGCAGTGAAGAGAACAGGGTCAGTCAGCCCCAGCATTTT. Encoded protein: CASSEENRVSQPQHF.

The CDR3 sequence is CASGSGTSDNNEQFF. In DNA form, the CDR3 reads TGTGCCAGCGGGTCCGGGACTAGCGATAACAATGAGCAGTTCTTC. The chain is built from TRBV6-4 and TRBJ2-1; 10 bases match TRBD2. The CDR3 is 15 amino acids. Looked up from germline, CDR1 is MRHNA and CDR2 is SNTAGT. Trimming removed 8 bases from V and 5 bases from J; junction bases left unmatched: 9.

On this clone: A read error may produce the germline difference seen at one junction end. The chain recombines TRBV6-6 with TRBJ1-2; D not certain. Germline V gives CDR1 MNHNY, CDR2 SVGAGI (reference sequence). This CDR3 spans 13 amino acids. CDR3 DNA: TGTGCCAGCAGCGCGTCAGCGGGCTATGGCCACACCTTC. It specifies CASSASAGYGHTF.

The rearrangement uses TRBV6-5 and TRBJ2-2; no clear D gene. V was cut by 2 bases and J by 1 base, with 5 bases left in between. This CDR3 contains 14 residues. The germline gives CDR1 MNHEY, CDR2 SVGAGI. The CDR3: CASSYALNTGELFF. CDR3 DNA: TGTGCCAGCAGTTACGCGTTGAACACCGGGGAGCTGTTTTTT.

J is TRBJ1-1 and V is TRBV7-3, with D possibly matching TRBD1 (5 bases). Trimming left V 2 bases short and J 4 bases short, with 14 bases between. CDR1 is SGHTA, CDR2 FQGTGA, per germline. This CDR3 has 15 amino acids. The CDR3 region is CASSLGTRGATEAFF. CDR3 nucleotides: TGTGCCAGCAGCTTAGGGACTCGTGGGGCCACTGAAGCTTTCTTT.